This T cell receptor (beta chain) was identified during a study of shared clonotypes between healthy human individuals. Findings and caveats of the study: When compared with the clonotypes that were shared by all four sorted-subset donors, the non-shared clonotypes turned out to have lower generation probabilities.

This table comes from immunoSEQ multiplex PCR, and its TCRdb copy is limited to in-frame clones, with some not included. The sample has about 2 million clones, 90% to 95% seen once; the top ten hold more than 0.1%. V lost 5 bases and J 3 bases, leaving 8 bases between the germline ends. This CDR3 comprises 12 residues. The germline V gene encodes CDR1 SNHLY and CDR2 FYNNEI. Note on this clone: What it binds is unknown.

The sequence came from a man younger than 35 in good health. Sequencing was carried out using naive CD4+ T cells sorted from blood. Subset indicated: CD45RA+ positively selected. The chain recombines TRBV2 with TRBJ2-7, with D possibly matching TRBD1 (6 bases). For the CDR3, the DNA is TGTGCCAGCAGTACAGGGAACTACGAGCAGTACTTC. Protein product: CASSTGNYEQYF.